These 15 T cell receptor beta chains share one sample of origin, sequenced in a study of T cells after yellow fever vaccination. TCRdb re-analysed the 5' RACE reads in MiXCR, keeping a single row per CDR3 protein. This sample has under 550,000 distinct CDR3 sequences, with 20% to 25% found just once. The sample was PBMCs, taken 21 days after the first yellow fever vaccination. The source of these receptors is a man aged 18 to 30 who received the YFV17D yellow fever vaccine.

This clonotype was observed at least ten times. The V gene is TRBV7-9, the J gene TRBJ2-5, with 8 bases that match TRBD2. The V and J ends lost 2 bases and 1 base, in that order; junction bases with no gene match: 0. The CDR3 is 14 residues long. Germline CDR1 is SEHNR and CDR2 is FQNEAQ (reference sequence). CDR3 sequence: CASSLTSGQETQYF. CDR3 coding DNA: TGTGCCAGCAGCTTAACTAGCGGCCAAGAGACCCAGTACTTC.

V is TRBV4-3 and J is TRBJ1-1; TRBD1 is a possible D gene (5 bases). V lost 1 base and J 0 bases, leaving 9 bases between the germline ends. The CDR3 is made up of 15 amino acids. Per germline, CDR1 LGHNA and CDR2 YSLEER. The CDR3 coding sequence is TGCGCCAGCAGCCAAGGGTGGGGCGTGAACACTGAAGCTTTCTTT. It encodes CASSQGWGVNTEAFF.

This clonotype was seen only a few times. The chain links TRBV5-1 to TRBJ1-1, with D uncertain. This CDR3 has 15 residues. CDR1 SGHRS and CDR2 YFSETQ come from the germline V gene. Trimming removed 0 bases from V and 7 bases from J, with 16 bases in between. The DNA of the CDR3 is TGCGCCAGCAGCTTGGTTCTAACTCCCGCCGGTGAAGCTTTCTTT. The encoded protein is CASSLVLTPAGEAFF.

This clonotype was recorded a few times. The chain combines TRBV3-1 with TRBJ2-1, with 9 bases lining up with TRBD2. The CDR3 has 13 residues. CDR1 is LGHDT and CDR2 is YNNKEL in the germline V gene (reference sequence). Trimming cost V 5 bases and J 6 bases; bases outside gene matches: 2. The CDR3: CASSVLAGNEQFF. CDR3 DNA sequence: TGTGCCAGCAGCGTACTAGCGGGCAATGAGCAGTTCTTC.

The V gene is TRBV5-1, the J gene TRBJ1-2; D unresolved. Trimming removed 1 base at V and 4 bases at J, with 14 bases between. Looked up from germline, CDR1 is SGHRS and CDR2 is YFSETQ. The CDR3 runs 15 residues. CDR3 in amino acids: CASSLTDLNSYGYTF. The DNA for the CDR3 is TGCGCCAGCAGCTTGACCGACTTGAACTCCTATGGCTACACCTTC.

This clonotype was recorded many times. This chain links TRBV14 with TRBJ2-5, with D tentatively TRBD1 (5 bases). Germline lookup yields CDR1 SGHDN and CDR2 FVKESK. The CDR3 has 13 residues. V lost 6 bases to trimming and J lost 5 bases, with 13 bases between them. This CDR3 is CASRKLPGETQYF. The CDR3 nucleotides read TGTGCCAGCAGAAAATTGCCAGGGGAGACCCAGTACTTC.

On this clonotype itself: The junction departs from the called germline gene at one end, perhaps through a read error. J is TRBJ1-5 and V is TRBV2; D is possibly TRBD1 (5 bases). CDR1 is SNHLY, CDR2 FYNNEI, per germline. The CDR3 consists of 13 residues. CDR3 protein: CTSSVYLGEPQHF. In nucleotides, the CDR3 is TGTACCAGCAGTGTCTACCTAGGGGAGCCCCAGCATTTT.

This clonotype was observed at least ten times. The chain recombines TRBV2 with TRBJ2-1; 7 positions agree with TRBD1. The CDR3 totals 14 residues. Germline V lookup: CDR1 SNHLY, CDR2 FYNNEI. Trimming removed 4 bases from V and 6 bases from J; junction bases left unmatched: 6. The CDR3 DNA sequence: TGTGCCAGCAGTGCGTCGACAGGGACCAATGAGCAGTTCTTC. The encoded protein is CASSASTGTNEQFF.

This chain uses TRBV5-5 with TRBJ2-7, with 7 bases matching TRBD1. The junction had 15 bases not matched to a gene; V was cut back by 1 base and J by 5 bases. The CDR3 consists of 17 residues. Germline CDR1 and CDR2: SGHKS and YYEKEE (reference sequence). The CDR3 reads CASSLSPLRGGEDEQYV. In nucleotides, the CDR3 is TGTGCCAGCAGCTTGTCCCCTTTAAGAGGGGGCGAAGACGAGCAGTACGTC.

This clonotype occurred many times. The chain combines TRBV7-9 with TRBJ2-3; 10 bases line up with TRBD2. The ends lost 4 bases at V and 5 bases at J; junction bases unmatched: 6. This CDR3 is 15 amino acids long. The V gene's germline CDR1 is SEHNR and CDR2 FQNEAQ (reference sequence). The CDR3 reads CASSSLAGAGDTQYF. In nucleotides, the CDR3 is TGTGCCAGCAGCTCCCTAGCGGGGGCGGGAGATACGCAGTATTTT.

The rearrangement joins TRBV20-1 to TRBJ2-3; maybe TRBD2 (5 bases). Deletions cut 3 bases from V and 5 bases from J, with 6 bases between. CDR3 length equals 11 residues. Germline V lookup: CDR1 DFQATT, CDR2 SNEGSKA (reference sequence). The CDR3 is CSARREDTQYF. CDR3 sequence (DNA): TGCAGTGCTAGGAGGGAAGATACGCAGTATTTT.

This clonotype was seen a few times. This chain connects TRBV4-1 to TRBJ1-2; weak D call: TRBD1 (5 bases). The germline gives CDR1 MGHRA, CDR2 YSYEKL. The CDR3 totals 15 residues. V was shortened by 2 bases and J by 5 bases, with 15 bases between the two germline ends. CDR3 nucleotides: TGCGCCAGCAGCCAACCACGGGACGGAGTATATGGCTACACCTTC. Translated: CASSQPRDGVYGYTF.

This clonotype turned up a few times. V usage is TRBV6-5 and J usage is TRBJ2-5, with D perhaps matching TRBD1 (5 bases). CDR3 length: 12 residues. From germline, CDR1 is MNHEY and CDR2 SVGAGI. Trimming left V 4 bases short and J 6 bases short, with 9 bases between. The CDR3 here is CASSSQGKTQYF. In DNA, the CDR3 is TGTGCCAGCAGTTCCCAGGGAAAGACCCAGTACTTC.

This clonotype was seen a few times. The chain recombines TRBV4-2 with TRBJ2-5; D perhaps matches TRBD2 (5 bases). Trimming removed 1 base from V and 2 bases from J, with 14 bases in between. The CDR3 totals 16 residues. Germline-derived CDR1 and CDR2 are LGHNA and YNFKEQ. The CDR3 here is CASSQGTVRTQETQYF. CDR3 nucleotide sequence: TGTGCCAGCAGCCAAGGTACCGTAAGGACTCAAGAGACCCAGTACTTC.

The CDR3 bases are TGCAGTGCGTTCAGGGACGCCCCAAACACTGAAGCTTTCTTT. The encoded protein is CSAFRDAPNTEAFF. J is TRBJ1-1 and V is TRBV20-1; D might be TRBD1 (5 bases). Between the trimmed V and J ends, which lost 6 bases and 2 bases, there was a span of 16 bases. Germline CDR1 and CDR2: DFQATT and SNEGSKA (reference sequence). This CDR3 is 14 amino acids long.